A single sample is the source of the 12 T cell receptor beta chains below, sequenced in a study of identical twins. TCRdb processed the 5' RACE reads anew with MiXCR; each CDR3 protein has one entry. Among a few hundred thousand distinct CDR3 sequences listed, 9.6% were seen once. The sample also formed part of further work on yellow fever vaccine responses in identical twins.

The sequenced material came from PBMCs. These receptors came from a woman aged 18-30 years in good health.

This clonotype was detected many times. CDR3 sequence reads: CASSLGFSTGELFF. DNA for the CDR3: TGTGCCAGCAGCTTGGGCTTTTCCACCGGGGAGCTGTTTTTT. J is TRBJ2-2 and V is TRBV5-6, with unresolved D. The CDR3 is 14 amino acids. CDR1 SGHDT and CDR2 YYEEEE come from the germline V gene. V was pared by 0 bases and J by 4 bases, with 7 bases between.

Only a few counts were recorded for this clonotype. The gene calls are TRBV10-3 and TRBJ1-2; no definite D call. Trimming shortened V by 0 bases and J by 1 base, and 9 bases separated the two germline ends. The V gene's germline CDR1 is ENHRY and CDR2 SYGVKD. CDR3 size: 15 residues. The CDR3: CAISESRVNNYGYTF. The CDR3 DNA follows: TGTGCCATCAGTGAGTCGAGGGTCAATAACTATGGCTACACCTTC.

This clonotype came up many times. The J gene is TRBJ2-7, the V gene TRBV11-2, with no clear D. Trimming shortened V by 6 bases and J by 3 bases, and 12 bases separated the two germline ends. CDR3 length equals 13 residues. Germline assignment: CDR1 SGHAT and CDR2 FQNNGV. The CDR3 protein is CASSLGPDYEQYF. CDR3 nucleotides: TGTGCCAGCAGTCTCGGGCCTGACTACGAGCAGTACTTC. Complete variable domain (other parts from reference TRBV11-2 and TRBJ2-7): EAGVAQSPRYKIIEKRQSVAFWCNPISGHATLYWYQQILGQGPKLLIQFQNNGVVDDSQLPKDRFSAERLKGVDSTLKIQPAKLEDSAVYLCASSLGPDYEQYFGPGTRLTVT.

The DNA of the CDR3 is TGTGCCATCAATAGCGGGGTATTCCCTAGCACAGATACGCAGTATTTT. Protein product: CAINSGVFPSTDTQYF. The chain joins TRBV10-3 to TRBJ2-3; 8 bases are a match to TRBD2. The CDR3 loop spans 16 amino acids. V trimming: 7 bases; J trimming: 0 bases; junction bases outside the gene matches: 9. The V gene's germline CDR1 is ENHRY and CDR2 SYGVKD.

The rearrangement uses TRBV5-6 and TRBJ2-7; TRBD1 or TRBD2 may be the D gene (5 bases each). V gave up 5 bases and J gave up 5 bases, with 17 bases separating them. Germline CDR1 SGHDT, CDR2 YYEEEE. The CDR3 extends over 14 amino acids. The CDR3 region is CASRGRTPWDEQYF. CDR3 nucleotide sequence: TGTGCCAGCAGGGGACGGACCCCTTGGGACGAGCAGTACTTC. The full variable domain, its missing parts supplied by reference TRBV5-6 and TRBJ2-7, is DAGVTQSPTHLIKTRGQQVTLRCSPKSGHDTVSWYQQALGQGPQFIFQYYEEEERQRGNFPDRFSGHQFPNYSSELNVNALLLGDSALYLCASRGRTPWDEQYFGPGTRLTVT.

The V and J genes are TRBV12-3 or TRBV12-4 and TRBJ1-1, with a tentative D call TRBD1 (6 bases). Between the trimmed V and J ends, which lost 0 bases and 10 bases, there was a span of 12 bases. CDR3 length equals 13 residues. The CDR3 coding sequence is TGTGCCAGCAGTTTAGCGTTAGCCAGGGGAGCTTTCTTT. Amino acid sequence: CASSLALARGAFF.

This clonotype was seen a handful of times. The rearrangement joins TRBV4-1 to TRBJ2-5, with D hard to call. This CDR3 is 13 amino acids long. The germline V gene encodes CDR1 MGHRA and CDR2 YSYEKL. The V gene lost 1 base and the J gene lost 4 bases, with 7 bases spanning the gap. For the CDR3, the DNA is TGCGCCAGCAGCCAAGTCAGGACAGAGACCCAGTACTTC. The encoded protein is CASSQVRTETQYF.

The chain carries TRBV9 and TRBJ2-4; either TRBD1 or TRBD2 may fit D (5 bases each). Germline V gene sequence: CDR1 SGDLS, CDR2 YYNGEE. V dropped 0 bases and J dropped 8 bases, with 12 bases sitting between them. CDR3 length equals 14 residues. In DNA, the CDR3 is TGTGCCAGCAGCGTAGGAGGGGCGAAGGACATTCAGTACTTC. Protein sequence: CASSVGGAKDIQYF. Complete variable domain (other parts from reference TRBV9 and TRBJ2-4): DSGVTQTPKHLITATGQRVTLRCSPRSGDLSVYWYQQSLDQGLQFLIQYYNGEERAKGNILERFSAQQFPDLHSELNLSSLELGDSALYFCASSVGGAKDIQYFGAGTRLSVL.

This chain links TRBV6-2 or TRBV6-3 with TRBJ1-5, with D unclear. In germline, CDR1 is MNHEY, CDR2 SVGEGT. Trimming removed 3 bases from V and 0 bases from J, with 12 bases in between. The CDR3 is 16 amino acids. CDR3 sequence: CASSYGQRGSNQPQHF. The CDR3 DNA reads TGTGCCAGCAGTTATGGGCAGCGTGGTAGCAATCAGCCCCAGCATTTT.

This clonotype appeared a few times. This chain joins TRBV11-3 and TRBJ2-2; possibly TRBD1 for D (6 bases). The CDR3 has 14 amino acids. V was cut by 5 bases and J by 9 bases, with 16 bases left in between. From germline, CDR1 is SGHNT and CDR2 YENEEA. CDR3 coding DNA: TGTGCCAGCAGCCAACCTCAACAGGGCCGGGAGCTGTTTTTT. It is translated as CASSQPQQGRELFF. Drawing the rest from reference TRBV11-3 and TRBJ2-2, the complete variable domain is EAGVVQSPRYKIIEKKQPVAFWCNPISGHNTLYWYLQNLGQGPELLIRYENEEAVDDSQLPKDRFSAERLKGVDSTLKIQPAELGDSAVYLCASSQPQQGRELFFGEGSRLTVL.

V gene TRBV5-5 combines with J gene TRBJ2-7; no definite D call. Trimming cost V 5 bases and J 1 base, with 10 bases left between them. This CDR3 is 13 amino acids long. The V gene's germline CDR1 is SGHKS and CDR2 YYEKEE (reference sequence). The CDR3 loop is CASSSKASYEQYF. Here the CDR3 DNA reads TGTGCCAGCAGTTCCAAAGCGTCCTACGAGCAGTACTTC.

There are a few counts of this clonotype. V is TRBV27 and J is TRBJ2-1; D is unclear. The V gene lost 4 bases and the J gene lost 7 bases, with 14 bases spanning the gap. Germline values: CDR1 MNHEY, CDR2 SMNVEV (reference sequence). This CDR3 has 14 amino acids. The CDR3 region has the DNA TGTGCCAGCAGTTGGGGTTTTTCAGGAAATGAGCAGTTCTTC. Translation gives CASSWGFSGNEQFF.